One and the same sample provided the 2 T cell receptor beta chains below, sequenced in a study of tissue T cells after allogeneic stem cell transplantation (dated by TCRdb to 2022 to 2024). Libraries came from the immunoSEQ multiplex PCR assay. TCRdb stores this immuneACCESS table with in-frame sequences only. Part of the clones is absent; in the studies checked, under half of the shortfall reflects unresolved V genes, and no reason is known for the rest. The sample records 40,000 to 60,000 clones, roughly four fifths of which are singletons. The ten biggest clones cover around 0.67% of the sample. The sequenced sample was sorted cells pooled from one or two spleens. The receptor source for this set is a pool of C57BL/6 mice in good health.

Remarks on this clone: Gene names and germline match the mouse. The CDR3 end lies 1 residue beyond the end of the read and is filled in from the germline J gene. This chain joins TRBV15 and TRBJ1-2, with 8 nucleotides matching TRBD1. CDR1 SGHND and CDR2 FRSKSL come from the germline V gene. Unmatched junction bases numbered 9, after V lost 6 bases and J lost 3 bases. The CDR3 totals 15 residues. The CDR3 DNA, read in part, is TGTGCCAGCAGCCCTCTTCAGGGGGCGGACTCCGACTACACC. Translation: CASSPLQGADSDYT. The CDR3 as a whole reads CASSPLQGADSDYTF.

As for this clone: Mouse germline and gene names are used. The missing CDR3 end, 1 residue past where the read stops, is filled in from the germline J gene. The V gene is TRBV14, the J gene TRBJ2-5, with D tentatively TRBD2 (7 bases). V was shortened by 1 base and J by 10 bases, with 7 bases between the two germline ends. The CDR3 is 11 amino acids. The germline gives CDR1 SGHDT, CDR2 FRDEAV. CDR3 bases read: TGTGCCAGCAGTTTCGGGGGGCCCCAGTAC. This translates into CASSFGGPQY. In full, the CDR3 is CASSFGGPQYF.